This T cell receptor beta chain appears in the sequencing data of a study of blood T cell repertoires in COVID-19. Study-level background: Both acute and convalescent COVID-19 samples were obtained from the United States, Italy and Spain. T cells, B-cell-depleted T cells, or PBMCs supplied cDNA or gDNA.

Germline V gene data show CDR1 as SGHAT and CDR2 as FQDESV (reference sequence). Unmatched junction bases numbered 8, after V lost 2 bases and J lost 6 bases. The CDR3 loop spans 16 amino acids. Some clones are missing from TCRdb's copy, which holds only in-frame ones; the method was immunoSEQ multiplex PCR. This sample has about 260,000 clones, with approximately 87% found just once. Material for sequencing was peripheral blood. The sequence was collected from a middle-aged woman who had recovered from COVID-19. The V gene is TRBV11-1, the J gene TRBJ2-2; 8 positions match TRBD2. CDR3 in DNA: TGTGCCAGCAGCTTATGGAAAGCGGGGGCTCCCGGGGAGCTGTTTTTT. It codes for CASSLWKAGAPGELFF.